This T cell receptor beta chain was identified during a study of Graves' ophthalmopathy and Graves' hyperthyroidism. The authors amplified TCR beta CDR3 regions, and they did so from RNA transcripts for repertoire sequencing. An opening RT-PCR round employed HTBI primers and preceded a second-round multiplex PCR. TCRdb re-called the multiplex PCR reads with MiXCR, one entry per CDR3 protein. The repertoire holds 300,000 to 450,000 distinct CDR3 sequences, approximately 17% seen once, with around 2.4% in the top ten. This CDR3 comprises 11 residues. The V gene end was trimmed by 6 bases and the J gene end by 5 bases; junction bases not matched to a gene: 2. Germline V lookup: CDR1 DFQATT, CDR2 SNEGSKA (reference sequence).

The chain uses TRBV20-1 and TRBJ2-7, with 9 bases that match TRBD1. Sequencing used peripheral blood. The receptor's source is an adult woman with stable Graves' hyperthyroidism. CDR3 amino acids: CSAGTGNEQYF. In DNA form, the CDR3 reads TGCAGTGCCGGGACAGGGAACGAGCAGTACTTC.